This T cell receptor (beta chain) came from a study of shared clonotypes between healthy human individuals. Study outcomes and limitations: Naive subsets generally exceeded memory subsets in estimated richness.

Comments on this clone: Its antigen is undetermined.

Samples underwent the assay at deep level. Every immunoSEQ plate was one replicate of a subset's evenly spread DNA. The protocol was immunoSEQ multiplex PCR, while the TCRdb copy is restricted to in-frame clones and leaves out a portion. This table holds approximately 940,000 clones, about three quarters found once. Sequenced: memory CD4+ T cells sorted from blood. Subset in this sample: CD45RA-negative fraction. The receptor comes from a man aged 18 to 29 in good health.

The CDR3 region is CASSLVPDQGEQYF. In DNA form, the CDR3 reads TGTGCCAGCAGCTTAGTCCCTGACCAGGGTGAGCAGTACTTC. This sequence joins TRBV11-2 and TRBJ2-7; weak D call: TRBD1 (5 bases). V was pared by 1 base and J by 7 bases, with 14 bases between. CDR1 and CDR2 from the germline V gene are SGHAT and FQNNGV. The CDR3 is 14 amino acids.